This T cell receptor (beta chain) originates from a study of blood T cell repertoires in COVID-19. Study context: Material from acute and convalescent COVID-19 was sourced from the United States, Italy and Spain.

TCRdb keeps only in-frame clones here, not all; method: immunoSEQ multiplex PCR. Here the sample spans over 120,000 clones, around 82% being singletons. Trimming took off 6 bases at V and 4 bases at J, with 9 bases between the two ends. The V gene's germline CDR1 is KGHSH and CDR2 LQKENI. CDR3 length: 13 residues. Living in about 25 US areas, the participants were between about 18 and 100 years of age. Grouping used clinical history reported by participants in a survey and questionnaire. Resolution of symptoms, clearance, or two negative PCRs was present in recovered Cohort 3 donors. The origin of this receptor is a woman aged 45-60 years who had recovered from COVID-19. The chain links TRBV18 to TRBJ1-4; D gene ambiguous. Sequenced: PBMCs or T cells enriched from blood (not recorded which). The CDR3 loop is CASSRDNNEKLFF. The CDR3, as DNA: TGTGCCAGCTCCCGGGATAATAATGAAAAACTGTTTTTT.